The 3 T cell receptor beta chains below were found in one sample sequenced in a study of CD8+CD57+ T cells in acquired aplastic anemia. Genomic DNA acted as the template from which TCR beta VDJ combination and CDR3 sequence profiling were carried out. TCRdb re-called the reads through MiXCR, storing one row per CDR3 protein. The data hold over 45,000 distinct CDR3 sequences, with over 60% observed a single time. The sample taken for sequencing was sorted CD4+, CD8+, or CD8+CD57+ T cells (not recorded which) from PBMCs. Every receptor here comes from a human donor in good health, serving as a control.

This clonotype was recorded only once. This chain connects TRBV7-2 to TRBJ1-3; D is unresolved. Germline-derived CDR1 and CDR2 are SGHTA and FQGNSA. The CDR3 sequence is 15 residues long. Trimming took off 2 bases at V and 0 bases at J, with 8 bases between the two ends. The CDR3 reads CASSLIGSSGNTIYF. CDR3 in DNA: TGTGCCAGCAGCTTAATCGGCTCCTCTGGAAACACCATATATTTT.

The J gene is TRBJ1-5, the V gene TRBV9; no clear D gene. Germline V lookup: CDR1 SGDLS, CDR2 YYNGEE. V was clipped by 0 bases and J by 5 bases, with 9 bases between them. This CDR3 is built from 14 residues. The CDR3 DNA follows: TGTGCCAGCAGCGTAGAGGGCGGTTATCAGCCCCAGCATTTT. Protein sequence: CASSVEGGYQPQHF.

The rearrangement uses TRBV2 and TRBJ1-2; D is uncertain. The ends were cut back, 5 bases at V and 5 bases at J, with 9 bases in the middle. The CDR3 is made up of 12 amino acids. Germline assignment: CDR1 SNHLY and CDR2 FYNNEI. For the CDR3, the DNA is TGTGCCAGCAGTCGTCCTCCATATGGCTACACCTTC. It codes for CASSRPPYGYTF.